This T cell receptor beta chain was recorded in a study of identical twins. Study-wide results and limits: Among monozygotic twins, out-of-frame TCR alpha sharing exceeded what models predicted. Among out-of-frame alpha sequences shared by twins, low generation probability occurred in excess.

TCRdb analysed the 5' RACE reads with MiXCR anew, one entry per CDR3 protein. The table has 400,000 to 600,000 distinct CDR3 sequences, about 22% seen once. This clonotype showed up just a few times. Antigen: not known. This sample was shared with a second study, whose subject was yellow fever vaccine responses in identical twins.

The sample comprised CD4+ T cells sorted from blood. The receptor comes from a woman aged 18-30 years in good health.

The CDR3 spells CASSSLAGAGTGELFF. The CDR3 bases are TGTGCCAGCAGTTCGTTAGCGGGAGCGGGGACCGGGGAGCTGTTTTTT. The rearrangement uses TRBV12-3 or TRBV12-4 and TRBJ2-2; 9 bases align to TRBD2. This CDR3 comprises 16 residues. V was pared by 4 bases and J by 5 bases, with 8 bases of the junction left unmatched.